This TCR beta chain was captured by sequencing in a study of blood T cell repertoires in COVID-19. Study summary: Sites across the United States, Italy and Spain contributed samples from acute and convalescent COVID-19. T cells, B-cell-depleted T cells, or PBMCs supplied cDNA or gDNA.

The ends were cut back, 0 bases at V and 9 bases at J, with 15 bases in the middle. CDR3 length: 15 amino acids. Germline V lookup: CDR1 WSHSY, CDR2 SAAADI. Per the study methods: Nucleated cell number was recorded as an estimate derived from reference gene primer amplification. Generated by immunoSEQ multiplex PCR, the TCRdb table keeps only in-frame clones and is missing some. That table furnishes V, J and clone size, whereas the DNA furnished D and trimming. The table lists more than 100,000 clones, around 82% of them singletons. The sequence came from a young woman who had recovered from COVID-19. This rearrangement joins TRBV10-2 to TRBJ1-5; a weak D match, TRBD1 (5 bases). Material: peripheral blood. The CDR3 is CASSESEGATGPQHF. Written as DNA, the CDR3 is TGCGCCAGCAGTGAGTCAGAAGGGGCTACCGGGCCCCAGCATTTT.